The TCR beta chain under discussion was sequenced for a study of OX40 agonist ivuxolimab in advanced cancers. For the wider study: Ivuxolimab, which targeted the costimulatory receptor OX40 (CD134), was an agonistic, fully human IgG2 monoclonal antibody. Intravenous ivuxolimab was administered to patients every 2 weeks at six dose levels: 0.01, 0.1, 0.3, 1.5, 3 and 10 mg/kg. Of the approximately 53 patients in dose escalation, about 19 had hepatocellular carcinoma, about 15 had melanoma, 9 had renal cell carcinoma and 9 had head and neck cancer. A male proportion of almost 85% and a mean age of around 60 years, ranging from 23 to 79, were recorded for the dose-escalation cohort. Patients were allowed to have had prior anti-PD-1, anti-PD-L1 or anti-CTLA-4 therapy, and approximately 40% of the dose-escalation patients had previously received checkpoint inhibitors. Three dose-escalation patients achieved partial responses, one with hepatocellular carcinoma and two with cutaneous melanoma. Peripheral TCRbeta sequencing was intended to test whether TCR sequence diversity was altered and clonal T-cell expansion was caused by ivuxolimab. The monotherapy dose-escalation portion (N ≈ 55 patients) of the phase I ivuxolimab trial is reported in the paper.

The trial excluded patients who had a history of autoimmune disease or who were on systemic immunosuppression. Peripheral blood for TCR sequencing was drawn from every dose cohort at baseline, at cycle 4 day 1 and at cycle 7 day 1. The samples were drawn from a first-in-human, open-label, multicenter phase I dose-escalation trial of ivuxolimab. The trial enrolled adults with locally advanced or metastatic head and neck squamous cell, hepatocellular, melanoma or renal cell carcinoma. Before TCR sequencing, CD4+ T cells and CD8+ T cells were sorted from peripheral blood as separate populations. Germline trimming: 3 bases from V, 6 bases from J; junction bases outside gene matches: 10. From the cysteine through the phenylalanine, the CDR3 covers 16 amino acids. Of all the DNA, just the CDR3 is kept, 48 bases in frame from base 1. For CDR1 and CDR2, the germline V gene lists SGHDN and FVKESK. Genomic DNA was extracted from sorted cells for sequencing of the TCRbeta CDR3 region. The immunoSEQ Assay was used for sequencing of TCRbeta CDR3 regions. TCRdb holds this immuneACCESS table with in-frame rearrangements only. Some clones are missing; in checked studies, unresolved V genes explain under half, and the rest has no known cause. The sample table shows some 50,000 clones, and 85% to 90% are seen once. The ten largest account for around a third of the sample.

What the research found in general, with its limitations: On average, CD8+ T cells showed more expanded clones than CD4+ T cells after ivuxolimab. The antigen specificity of the peripheral T cells that underwent clonal expansion was not determined. Low levels of normalized T-cell clonal expansion were also seen in some patients who did not respond. Clonal expansion of both CD4+ and CD8+ blood T cells was observed from baseline to week 6 at doses 0.1 to 3.0 mg/kg. Partial responders in the 0.1-3.0 mg/kg groups had among the lowest normalized peripheral clonal expansion, especially among CD8+ T cells.

Note on this clone: It has no known antigen specificity. No quality values exist for individual bases; no much larger clone is one base distant.

The V gene is TRBV14 and the J gene is TRBJ2-1, with TRBD1 matching 8 junction bases. The sequence derives from an adult with an advanced solid tumor such as melanoma, head and neck, liver or kidney cancer. Sequencing was performed on CD4+ or CD8+ T cells sorted from blood, taken in a trial of the OX40 agonist ivuxolimab. The bases read TGTGCCAGCAGCCAGGGAACAGGGGGGCCAGTCAATGAGCAGTTCTTC. Its translation reads: CASSQGTGGPVNEQFF.